The 26 T cell receptor beta chains reported below all come from one sample, sequenced in a study of cytomegalovirus exposure and HLA in healthy donors. Primers: 60 Vbeta forward and 13 Jbeta reverse. The protocol was immunoSEQ multiplex PCR, while the TCRdb copy is restricted to in-frame clones and leaves out a portion. There are 150,000 to 200,000 clones in the sample; approximately 80% occur only once, and approximately 14% lies in the top ten. Input material: PBMCs. These receptor sequences come from a woman aged 40-49 years in good health and CMV-seronegative.

This rearrangement joins TRBV7-3 to TRBJ2-1; 10 bases fit TRBD2. The V and J ends lost 4 bases and 13 bases, in that order; junction bases with no gene match: 16. This CDR3 is 16 amino acids long. CDR1 is SGHTA and CDR2 is FQGTGA in the germline V gene. CDR3 nucleotides: TGTGCCAGCAGCTACAGGTGGGCTAGCGGGAGTTGTTCCCAGTTCTTC. Translating it yields CASSYRWASGSCSQFF.

This chain joins TRBV6-1 and TRBJ1-6; D unclear. Looked up from germline, CDR1 is MNHNS and CDR2 is SASEGT. V shed 6 bases and J shed 10 bases, with 7 bases lying between them. The CDR3 totals 11 residues. The CDR3, as DNA: TGTGCCAGCAGCCCGGGGTCACCCCTCCACTTT. This gives the protein CASSPGSPLHF.

The V and J genes are TRBV2 and TRBJ2-5; maybe TRBD2 (5 bases). The CDR3 extends over 11 amino acids. V was trimmed by 7 bases and J by 10 bases, leaving 13 bases between them. Germline CDR1 is SNHLY and CDR2 is FYNNEI. The CDR3 sequence: CASKVGVDQYF. CDR3 sequence (DNA): TGTGCCAGCAAGGTCGGGGTTGACCAGTACTTC.

The chain combines TRBV30 with TRBJ2-7, with D perhaps matching TRBD2 (6 bases). CDR3 length: 12 amino acids. V lost 1 base and J lost 5, with 9 bases in between. CDR1 is GTSNPN and CDR2 is SVGIG in the germline V gene (reference sequence). The DNA of the CDR3 is TGTGCCTGGAGTGCCTGGGGGGACGAGCAGTACTTC. This encodes CAWSAWGDEQYF.

This chain joins TRBV19 and TRBJ2-7; 11 bases are a match to TRBD2. Losses at the gene ends were 10 bases for V and 3 bases for J; bases not matched to a gene: 5. Looked up from germline, CDR1 is LNHDA and CDR2 is SQIVND (reference sequence). This CDR3 has 13 residues. The CDR3 here is CATRLAGSYEQYF. The CDR3 bases are TGTGCCACCAGACTAGCGGGGAGCTACGAGCAGTACTTC.

This clone was counted a few times. The rearrangement links TRBV29-1 to TRBJ2-1; a weak D match, TRBD2 (5 bases). Germline lookup yields CDR1 SQVTM and CDR2 ANQGSEA. The CDR3 loop spans 12 amino acids. Trimming took off 6 bases at V and 1 base at J, with 7 bases between the two ends. In DNA, the CDR3 is TGCAGCGTCGGGGAATCCTACAATGAGCAGTTCTTC. Its translation is CSVGESYNEQFF.

This chain links TRBV11-3 with TRBJ2-1; TRBD2 matches 7 bases. The J segment lost 4 bases and the V segment lost 0 bases, leaving 0 bases of the junction unmatched. The germline gives CDR1 SGHNT, CDR2 YENEEA. The CDR3 has 14 amino acids. The CDR3 protein is CASSLEAGYNEQFF. The CDR3 DNA is TGTGCCAGCAGCTTAGAAGCGGGATACAATGAGCAGTTCTTC.

This clone was found many times. The chain joins TRBV20-1 to TRBJ2-7; TRBD2 might be the D (5 bases). The CDR3 extends over 11 amino acids. V lost 5 bases to trimming and J lost 5 bases, with 10 bases between them. Germline CDR1 DFQATT, CDR2 SNEGSKA (reference sequence). The CDR3 sequence: CSAGPGNEQYF. DNA for the CDR3: TGCAGTGCTGGACCCGGGAACGAGCAGTACTTC.

The V and J genes are TRBV27 and TRBJ2-7, with no clear D. Trimming shortened V by 8 bases and J by 2 bases, and 7 bases separated the two germline ends. Germline V gene sequence: CDR1 MNHEY, CDR2 SMNVEV (reference sequence). The CDR3 is 11 amino acids. The CDR3 DNA is TGTGCCAGCGGCTCAACCTACGAGCAGTACTTC. Encoded protein: CASGSTYEQYF.

This chain links TRBV4-3 with TRBJ2-2, with 8 bases lining up with TRBD1. J was trimmed by 0 bases and V by 0 bases; bases with no gene match: 0. Germline CDR1 is LGHNA and CDR2 is YSLEER. The CDR3 loop spans 16 amino acids. CDR3 protein: CASSQETGANTGELFF. The CDR3 DNA reads TGCGCCAGCAGCCAAGAGACAGGGGCGAACACCGGGGAGCTGTTTTTT.

This clone was seen a handful of times. The same CDR3 also results from other DNA sequences found in this sample. The rearrangement uses TRBV4-1 and TRBJ1-5, with 7 bases identical to TRBD1. The junction had 3 bases not matched to a gene; V was cut back by 3 bases and J by 7 bases. Looked up from germline, CDR1 is MGHRA and CDR2 is YSYEKL. The CDR3 spans 13 residues. The CDR3 region is CASSQAGGQPQHF. The CDR3 region has the DNA TGCGCCAGCAGCCAGGCAGGGGGACAGCCCCAGCATTTT.

This chain connects TRBV9 to TRBJ2-7, with TRBD2 matching over 8 bases. Germline values: CDR1 SGDLS, CDR2 YYNGEE. The V segment lost 3 bases and the J segment 6 bases; nucleotides outside the gene matches: 2. This CDR3 is built from 12 residues. Written as DNA, the CDR3 is TGTGCCAGCAGCGGCGGGGGGACCGAGCAGTACTTC. Translating gives CASSGGGTEQYF.

The V call is TRBV28, the J call TRBJ2-1; TRBD2 is a possible D gene (5 bases). Germline V gene data show CDR1 as MDHEN and CDR2 as SYDVKM. The CDR3 spans 12 residues. The ends were cut back, 6 bases at V and 14 bases at J, with 17 bases in the middle. The CDR3 region has the DNA TGTGCCAGCAGCCGCGGGCAGACCTGGGAGTTCTTC. It codes for CASSRGQTWEFF. Full variable domain (remainder filled in from reference TRBV28 and TRBJ2-1): DVKVTQSSRYLVKRTGEKVFLECVQDMDHENMFWYRQDPGLGLRLIYFSYDVKMKEKGDIPEGYSVSREKKERFSLILESASTNQTSMYLCASSRGQTWEFFGPGTRLTVL.

This chain joins TRBV25-1 and TRBJ1-1; D possibly corresponds to TRBD1 (6 bases). Germline V gene sequence: CDR1 MGHDK, CDR2 SYGVNS. The CDR3 is made up of 14 amino acids. V lost 1 base and J 4 bases, leaving 10 bases between the germline ends. CDR3: CASSEWSGATEAFF. The CDR3 nucleotides read TGTGCCAGCAGTGAATGGTCAGGGGCCACTGAAGCTTTCTTT.

The chain is built from TRBV10-3 and TRBJ1-3; 9 bases agree with TRBD1. The CDR3 has 15 residues. Germline V lookup: CDR1 ENHRY, CDR2 SYGVKD. The trim removed 6 bases at V and 2 bases at J, leaving 5 bases unmatched. This CDR3 is CAISEYRGPGNTIYF. DNA of the CDR3: TGTGCCATCAGCGAATACAGGGGGCCTGGAAACACCATATATTTT.

The chain links TRBV7-9 to TRBJ2-5, with TRBD2 identical over 7 bases. V shed 2 bases, J shed 3 bases, and the junction held 0 bases outside the gene matches. Germline CDR1 and CDR2: SEHNR and FQNEAQ (reference sequence). The CDR3 spans 13 residues. The CDR3 here is CASSLSGEETQYF. The CDR3 DNA reads TGTGCCAGCAGCTTAAGCGGGGAAGAGACCCAGTACTTC.

The chain carries TRBV28 and TRBJ1-5; TRBD1 matches at 11 bases. Germline CDR1 reads MDHEN; CDR2 reads SYDVKM. This CDR3 has 15 residues. V gave up 6 bases and J gave up 6 bases; unmatched junction bases: 7. The CDR3 loop reads CASRSGQGEAQPQHF. The CDR3, as DNA: TGTGCCAGCAGATCGGGACAGGGGGAGGCTCAGCCCCAGCATTTT.

The rearrangement uses TRBV5-5 and TRBJ1-1; D is unclear. Germline values: CDR1 SGHKS, CDR2 YYEKEE (reference sequence). Trimming removed 0 bases at V and 3 bases at J, with 9 bases between. The CDR3 sequence is 14 residues long. DNA of the CDR3: TGTGCCAGCAGCTTGGTTCCGGGTGACACTGAAGCTTTCTTT. It specifies CASSLVPGDTEAFF.

This clone has a handful of counts. The rearrangement joins TRBV4-1 to TRBJ2-7, with D maybe TRBD2 (5 bases). CDR3 size: 16 residues. CDR1 and CDR2 (germline): MGHRA, YSYEKL. V lost 1 base and J lost 2, with 15 bases in between. CDR3 DNA: TGCGCCAGCAGCCAAGGGCCCGGGGTTAAAACCTACGAGCAGTACTTC. Amino acids: CASSQGPGVKTYEQYF.

The CDR3 DNA reads TGTGCCAGCAGCCCTCGTGCTAGCGGGGAATGGGAGACCCAGTACTTC. This gives the protein CASSPRASGEWETQYF. The chain links TRBV7-9 to TRBJ2-5; 9 nucleotides line up with TRBD2. This CDR3 contains 16 residues. The V and J ends lost 5 bases and 5 bases, in that order; junction bases with no gene match: 12. CDR1 and CDR2 from the germline V gene are SEHNR and FQNEAQ (reference sequence).

The rearrangement joins TRBV5-6 to TRBJ2-7; D gene unclear. Germline V gene sequence: CDR1 SGHDT, CDR2 YYEEEE. The CDR3 contains 13 residues. V shed 1 base and J shed 6 bases, with 11 bases lying between them. The CDR3 region is CASSLPSLLEQYF. Here the CDR3 DNA reads TGTGCCAGCAGCTTGCCTTCCCTCCTCGAGCAGTACTTC.

This clone was seen a handful of times. Mismatch with germline at one junction end may stem from a read error. This rearrangement joins TRBV7-7 to TRBJ2-3, with D possibly matching TRBD1 (6 bases). Germline values: CDR1 SSHAT, CDR2 FNYEAQ (reference sequence). This CDR3 has 14 residues. CDR3 residues: CASSSGTSSDTQYF. The DNA for the CDR3 is TGTGCTAGCAGCTCCGGGACAAGTTCAGATACGCAGTATTTT.

This clone was seen only once. V usage is TRBV10-3 and J usage is TRBJ2-1; 8 nucleotides align to TRBD2. Looked up from germline, CDR1 is ENHRY and CDR2 is SYGVKD. The CDR3 runs to 13 residues. The V and J ends lost 3 bases and 9 bases, in that order; junction bases with no gene match: 4. This CDR3 is CAISDRTSSEQFF. The CDR3 region has the DNA TGTGCCATCAGTGACCGGACTAGCAGTGAGCAGTTCTTC.

J is TRBJ2-1 and V is TRBV6-5; a possible D gene is TRBD2 (5 bases). The V gene's germline CDR1 is MNHEY and CDR2 SVGAGI. V dropped 6 bases and J dropped 12 bases, with 24 bases sitting between them. The CDR3 has 15 residues. For the CDR3, the DNA is TGTGCCAGCAGGGAATCCGGGAATTACAATGTGGGGCAGTTCTTC. Its translation: CASRESGNYNVGQFF.

The chain links TRBV11-2 to TRBJ2-5; D perhaps matches TRBD2 (6 bases). Germline values: CDR1 SGHAT, CDR2 FQNNGV. With 1 base removed from V and 4 bases from J, the gap between germline ends came to 10 bases. CDR3 length: 14 residues. The CDR3 DNA reads TGTGCCAGCAGCTTAGTGGGAGGAGGAGAGACCCAGTACTTC. It specifies CASSLVGGGETQYF.

This chain connects TRBV7-3 to TRBJ1-6; no clear D gene. The germline V gene has CDR1 SGHTA and CDR2 FQGTGA. The CDR3 covers 14 residues. V gave up 0 bases and J gave up 7 bases, with 7 bases separating them. The DNA for the CDR3 is TGTGCCAGCAGCTTAACTACAGAGAATTCACCCCTCCACTTT. The encoded protein is CASSLTTENSPLHF.